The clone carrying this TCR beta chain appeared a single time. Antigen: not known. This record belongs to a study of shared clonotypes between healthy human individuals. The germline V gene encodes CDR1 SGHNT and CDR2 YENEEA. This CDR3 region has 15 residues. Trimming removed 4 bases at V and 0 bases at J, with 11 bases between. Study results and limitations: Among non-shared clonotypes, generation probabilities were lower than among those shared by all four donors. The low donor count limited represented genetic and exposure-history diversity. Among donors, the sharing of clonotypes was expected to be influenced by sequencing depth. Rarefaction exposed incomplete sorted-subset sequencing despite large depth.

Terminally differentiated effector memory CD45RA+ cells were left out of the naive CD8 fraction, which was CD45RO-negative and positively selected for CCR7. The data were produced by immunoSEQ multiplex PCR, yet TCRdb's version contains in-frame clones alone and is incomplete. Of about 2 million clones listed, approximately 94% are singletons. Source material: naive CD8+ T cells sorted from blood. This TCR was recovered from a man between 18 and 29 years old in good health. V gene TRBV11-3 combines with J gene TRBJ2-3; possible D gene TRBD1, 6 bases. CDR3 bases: TGTGCCAGCAGCTCGGACAGAGCTAGCACAGATACGCAGTATTTT. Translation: CASSSDRASTDTQYF.